The T cell receptor (beta chain) described here comes from a study of T cells in Graves' hyperthyroidism and ophthalmopathy. Study-wide points: A 13 V-J model separated ophthalmopathy from stable hyperthyroidism. Most expanded thyroid clonotypes above 0.001 recurred in blood.

Authors of the study amplified TCR beta CDR3 regions from RNA transcripts. Initially, a first-round RT-PCR of the TCR CDR3 employed the HTBI primer set. TCRdb fed the multiplex PCR reads into MiXCR, producing one record per CDR3 protein. The table includes 500,000 or so distinct CDR3 sequences, 17% detected once. A roughly 9.3 ml volume of fresh peripheral blood provided the PBMCs. This clonotype came up many times. Its antigen is currently unknown. Germline assignment: CDR1 MNHEY and CDR2 SVGEGT. V was shortened by 2 bases and J by 4 bases, with 8 bases between the two germline ends. The CDR3 is made up of 13 amino acids.

Sequenced input: blood. The chain joins TRBV6-2 or TRBV6-3 to TRBJ1-1, with a possible D match to TRBD1 (6 bases). The receptor was isolated from a woman aged 18-29 years with Graves' ophthalmopathy. The CDR3 sequence is CASSYTGSTEAFF. For the CDR3, the DNA is TGTGCCAGCAGTTACACAGGGAGCACTGAAGCTTTCTTT.